This T cell receptor beta chain was captured by sequencing in a study of somatic mutations in cytotoxic T cells in rheumatoid arthritis. V lost 6 bases, J lost 3 bases, and 14 bases lay in between. CDR1 is MNHEY, CDR2 SVGAGI, per germline. CDR3 length: 14 amino acids. The table came from immunoSEQ multiplex PCR; TCRdb's copy has only in-frame clones and leaves some out. The sample comprises approximately 5,500 clones, about 78% of which are singletons, and roughly 28% rests with the top ten. This TCR was sampled from an adult with rheumatoid arthritis. The chain employs TRBV6-5 and TRBJ1-1; D possibly corresponds to TRBD1 (6 bases). What was sequenced was CD8+ T cells sorted from blood. CDR3 DNA sequence: TGTGCCAGCAGCCTACTTCCAGGGGACACTGAAGCTTTCTTT. It codes for CASSLLPGDTEAFF.